The rows below give T cell receptor beta chains drawn from one sample of a study of T cell repertoires in cytomegalovirus infection. Using its own MiXCR run on the reads, TCRdb lists one record per CDR3 protein. The sample comprises about 600,000 distinct CDR3 sequences, roughly 26% of which are singletons, and approximately 8% rests with the top ten. The sequenced sample consisted of CD8+ T cells from PBMCs. The receptors originated from a human donor in good health (CMV status not recorded). Some clones in this sample may be carry-over from other donors' samples. The CDR3 runs from the conserved cysteine through the conserved F or W. D genes are given only for firm matches. Clone size, where shown, is once, few, many, or a class for clones that have expanded.

j_call,clone_size,v_call,d_call,cdr3_nt,cdr3_aa
TRBJ2-2,few,TRBV10-3,.,TGTGCCATCAGTGGTAGGAAATCTGAGTTGAACACCGGGGAGCTGTTTTTT,CAISGRKSELNTGELFF
TRBJ2-3,many,TRBV7-8,.,TGTGCCAGCTTCCACCCCGATTCTAGCACAGATACGCAGTATTTT,CASFHPDSSTDTQYF
TRBJ1-2,few,TRBV7-9,.,TGTGCCAGCAGCTTAGCGCCCGGTTCTAAGTCTAACTATGGCTACACCTTC,CASSLAPGSKSNYGYTF
TRBJ1-1,.,TRBV25-1,TRBD1,TGTGCCACCGCAGGGGGCCAGGAGGCTTTCTTT,CATAGGQEAFF
TRBJ2-1,many,TRBV4-1,TRBD2,TGCGCCAGCAGCCAAGTTTGGGCTAGCGGGGGACTCAATGAGCAGTTCTTC,CASSQVWASGGLNEQFF
TRBJ2-4,.,TRBV5-1,TRBD1,TGCGCCAGCAGATCTAGACAGGGGGCTGAGGAATACTTC,CASRSRQGAEEYF
TRBJ2-7,.,TRBV12-5,TRBD1,TGTGCTAGTGGTCCGGGACAGGGCTCCTACGAGCAGTACTTC,CASGPGQGSYEQYF
TRBJ1-5,few,TRBV9,.,TGTGCCAGCAGCAGAGAGGGATCACCTTATAGCAATCAGCCCCAGCATTTT,CASSREGSPYSNQPQHF
TRBJ2-3,.,TRBV25-1,.,TGTGCCACCATCGGAAGCACAGATACGCAGTATTTT,CATIGSTDTQYF
TRBJ1-2,many,TRBV7-9,TRBD1,TGTGCCAGCAGCTTCTCCCGGGACAGGGATGGCTACACCTTC,CASSFSRDRDGYTF
TRBJ2-5,few,TRBV7-3,TRBD1,TGTGCCAGCAGCCACTCAGGGGGCCAAGAGACCCAGTACTTC,CASSHSGGQETQYF
TRBJ2-1,.,TRBV7-9,TRBD2,TGTGCCAGCAGCCTACCGACTAGCGGGGTGAATGAGCAGTTCTTC,CASSLPTSGVNEQFF
TRBJ1-1,few,TRBV10-2,TRBD1,TGTGCCAGCAGCGCATCTGGACAGGGGCGCACTGAAGCTTTCTTT,CASSASGQGRTEAFF
TRBJ1-5,many,TRBV28,.,TGTGCCAGCAACGTCCATCCGGGATTCGGGAGAGAGCCCCAGCATTTT,CASNVHPGFGREPQHF
TRBJ2-7,.,TRBV7-6,.,TGTGCCAGCAGCTTAGAGCGGGGACAGGTATGGTACTTC,CASSLERGQVWYF
TRBJ2-7,few,TRBV2,TRBD1,TGTGCCAGCAACCGACCGGGACAGGGCGACGAGCAGTACTTC,CASNRPGQGDEQYF
TRBJ1-2,few,TRBV7-9,.,TGTGCCAGCAGCCCTATCTCACTGGTCTATGGCTACACCTTC,CASSPISLVYGYTF
TRBJ1-5,.,TRBV7-1,TRBD1,TGTGCCAGCAGCGCCGTGACAGGGGGCAATCGGCCCCAGCATTTT,CASSAVTGGNRPQHF
TRBJ1-1,once,TRBV9,.,TGTGCCAGCAGCGTAGCCCCTGAAGCTTTCTTT,CASSVAPEAFF
TRBJ2-6,few,TRBV19,.,TGTGCCAGTACCGGTCAGCACGTCCTGACTTTC,CASTGQHVLTF
TRBJ1-3,.,TRBV4-3,TRBD1,TGCGCCAGCAGCCCAGCTCAGGGGGTATATGGAAACACCATATATTTT,CASSPAQGVYGNTIYF
TRBJ2-5,.,TRBV6-2/TRBV6-3,TRBD2,TGTGCCAGCAGTTACGTTTCGGGGGGCCAAGAGACCCAGTACTTC,CASSYVSGGQETQYF
TRBJ1-2,few,TRBV4-1,.,TGTGCCAGCAGCCAAGAGATCGTCGATTCTAACTATGGCTACACCTTC,CASSQEIVDSNYGYTF
TRBJ2-1,.,TRBV29-1,TRBD2,TGCAGCGTTGATGGTCTAGCGGGGGGAGAGCAGTTCTTC,CSVDGLAGGEQFF
TRBJ2-7,few,TRBV23-1,.,TGCGCCAGCAGTCATAAAGACCTAACCTACGAGCAGTACTTC,CASSHKDLTYEQYF
TRBJ2-3,few,TRBV5-1,TRBD2,TGCGCCAGCAGCTTGTATCCTAGCGGGGACACAGATACGCAGTATTTT,CASSLYPSGDTDTQYF
TRBJ1-1,many,TRBV7-6,TRBD1,TGTGCCAGCAGCTCCCCGGGACAGAGTAACACTGAAGCTTTCTTT,CASSSPGQSNTEAFF
TRBJ2-3,.,TRBV20-1,TRBD2,TGCAGTGCTAGAGATCTGACTAGCGGGGGGTCCTACACAGATACGCAGTATTTT,CSARDLTSGGSYTDTQYF
TRBJ1-6,few,TRBV7-6,.,TGTGCCAGCAGCTTCGCAAACTATAATTCACCCCTCCACTTT,CASSFANYNSPLHF
TRBJ1-1,.,TRBV19,.,TGTGCCAGTAGTATTTCACCGACTCCCGGGACTGAAGCTTTCTTT,CASSISPTPGTEAFF
TRBJ2-1,few,TRBV5-6,.,TGTGCCAGCAGCTTGCGGTCAGACAATGAGCAGTTCTTC,CASSLRSDNEQFF
TRBJ2-2,.,TRBV28,.,TGTGCCAGCAGTTTATTGGATTCGGACACCGGGGAGCTGTTTTTT,CASSLLDSDTGELFF
TRBJ1-5,few,TRBV6-5,.,TGTGCCAGCAGTTACTCCGCGGACGGCAATCAGCCCCAGCATTTT,CASSYSADGNQPQHF
TRBJ2-3,once,TRBV7-2,TRBD2,TGTGCCAGCAGCTTAGCGGGGGGGGATTTAGATACGCAGTATTTT,CASSLAGGDLDTQYF
TRBJ2-3,many,TRBV7-2,.,TGTGCCAGCAGCCTACAGGGATCCGATACGCAGTATTTT,CASSLQGSDTQYF
TRBJ2-5,.,TRBV6-2/TRBV6-3,.,TGTGCCAGCAGCCAACCAGAAGAGACCCAGTACTTC,CASSQPEETQYF
TRBJ2-2,few,TRBV9,TRBD2,TGTGCCAGCAGCGGCGGGGGGGACACCGGGGAGCTGTTTTTT,CASSGGGDTGELFF
TRBJ1-2,few,TRBV10-3,.,TGTGCCATCAGTGGGGAGGGGGAATCCTATGGCTACACCTTC,CAISGEGESYGYTF
TRBJ2-1,few,TRBV7-3,TRBD2,TGTGCCAGCAGCGCCTTTAGCGGGGGGCTCTACAATGAGCAGTTCTTC,CASSAFSGGLYNEQFF
TRBJ2-7,few,TRBV7-9,.,TGTGCCAGCAGCTTTGCAGGGCGCGTAGGTCAGTACTTC,CASSFAGRVGQYF
TRBJ2-4,.,TRBV6-1,.,TGTGCCAGCAGCCCCCGTGAGGACCCAGGAAACATTCAGTACTTC,CASSPREDPGNIQYF
TRBJ2-7,.,TRBV7-9,.,TGTGCCAGCAGCTCGGACGGGGTCTACGAGCAGTACTTC,CASSSDGVYEQYF
TRBJ1-2,.,TRBV29-1,TRBD1,TGCAGCGTCGAGACAGGGATCTATGGCTACACCTTC,CSVETGIYGYTF